In this sample, the clone carrying this T cell receptor beta chain turned up many times. Its antigen is not identified. Germline V gene data show CDR1 as MDHEN and CDR2 as SYDVKM. The CDR3 is 11 residues long. V lost 5 bases and J lost 10, with 9 bases in between. These data come from a study of T cell repertoires in cytomegalovirus infection. Study context: A matching HLA type, together with CMV infection, was signaled by public TCR beta signatures.

MiXCR was run by TCRdb on the reads, yielding one entry per CDR3 protein. The table has hundreds of thousands of distinct CDR3 sequences, roughly 24% seen once. Whole-study findings and limits: Ex vivo responses were dominated by HLA-C-restricted CMV-specific TCR beta clonotypes. Cumulative public TCR beta family frequency identified carriers of CMV plus the relevant HLA.

The gene calls are TRBV28 and TRBJ2-1, with D possibly being TRBD1 (5 bases). This receptor was identified in a human donor in good health (CMV status not recorded). Some clones in this sample may be carry-over from other donors' samples. Sample: CD8+ T cells from PBMCs. This CDR3 is CASSKNREQFF. CDR3 DNA sequence: TGTGCCAGCAGTAAAAACAGGGAGCAGTTCTTC.